Below, 25 T cell receptor beta chains from the same sample are listed, as sequenced in a study of T cells expressing NK-cell markers. With the 5' RACE reads reprocessed, TCRdb shows one record per CDR3 protein and no DNA. The repertoire table contains 250,000 to 300,000 distinct CDR3 sequences. Sequencing was carried out using blood T cells: a sorted CD56 or NKG2C T cell subset, CD4+ or CD8+ T cells, or bulk PBMC T cells (not recorded which). The source is a man younger than 35 in good health.

J is TRBJ1-1 and V is TRBV20-1; the TRBD1 assignment by TCRdb is unverifiable without DNA. The germline V gene has CDR1 DFQATT and CDR2 SNEGSKA (reference sequence). This CDR3 has 15 amino acids. The CDR3 is CSATPRDRDRTEAFF.

The CDR3 sequence is CSAPRDLKNEKLFF. The chain has TRBV20-1 and TRBJ1-4. Looked up from germline, CDR1 is DFQATT and CDR2 is SNEGSKA (reference sequence). The CDR3 runs to 14 residues.

The chain recombines TRBV28 with TRBJ2-1; TCRdb names TRBD1, which stays unverified in the absence of DNA. This CDR3 region has 16 residues. Germline lookup yields CDR1 MDHEN and CDR2 SYDVKM. CDR3: CASRPGHRGLSNEQFF.

The CDR3 region is CATSDGEYRNNEQFF. The rearrangement joins TRBV24-1 to TRBJ2-1; there is no DNA to check the TCRdb D call of TRBD2. CDR3 length: 15 amino acids. Germline lookup yields CDR1 KGHDR and CDR2 SFDVKD.

The CDR3: CASSMLAGGTGNEQFF. The rearrangement links TRBV19 to TRBJ2-1; without DNA, the TCRdb call of TRBD2 cannot be checked. Germline V gives CDR1 LNHDA, CDR2 SQIVND (reference sequence). The CDR3 totals 16 residues. The variable domain in full, with the rest retrieved from reference TRBV19 and TRBJ2-1, is DGGITQSPKYLFRKEGQNVTLSCEQNLNHDAMYWYRQDPGQGLRLIYYSQIVNDFQKGDIAEGYSVSREKKESFPLTVTSAQKNPTAFYLCASSMLAGGTGNEQFFGPGTRLTVL.

V and J are TRBV28 and TRBJ2-1; TCRdb calls TRBD1, which cannot be checked without DNA. This CDR3 has 17 amino acids. The germline CDR1 and CDR2 sequences are MDHEN and SYDVKM. The CDR3 spells CASSFLWGAGVFNEQFF.

This rearrangement joins TRBV15 to TRBJ2-4; with no DNA, the TCRdb D assignment of TRBD1 cannot be verified. The CDR3 consists of 15 residues. Germline V gene lookup returns CDR1 LNHNV and CDR2 YYDKDF (reference sequence). This chain's CDR3 is CATSRDYTGAGIQYF.

V is TRBV7-2 and J is TRBJ1-1; there is no DNA to check the TCRdb D call of TRBD1. The CDR3 totals 17 residues. The V gene's germline CDR1 is SGHTA and CDR2 FQGNSA. The CDR3 sequence: CASSSWTAIPTTTEAFF.

V and J are TRBV12-5 and TRBJ2-1. Per germline, CDR1 LGHNT and CDR2 FRNRAP. This CDR3 region has 14 residues. The CDR3 loop reads CASGLTPASNEQFF.

The rearrangement joins TRBV20-1 to TRBJ2-1; with no DNA, the TCRdb D assignment of TRBD2 cannot be verified. Germline loops: CDR1 DFQATT, CDR2 SNEGSKA (reference sequence). The CDR3 is made up of 15 amino acids. The CDR3 sequence: CSATRREGSYNEQFF.

The chain has TRBV5-6 and TRBJ2-1; the D call from TCRdb, TRBD1, cannot be confirmed without DNA. The CDR3 runs 19 residues. CDR1 is SGHDT and CDR2 is YYEEEE in the germline V gene. The CDR3: CASSPGGQGAQSSYNEQFF. The entire variable domain, with the rest obtained from reference TRBV5-6 and TRBJ2-1, is as follows: DAGVTQSPTHLIKTRGQQVTLRCSPKSGHDTVSWYQQALGQGPQFIFQYYEEEERQRGNFPDRFSGHQFPNYSSELNVNALLLGDSALYLCASSPGGQGAQSSYNEQFFGPGTRLTVL.

The J gene is TRBJ1-6, the V gene TRBV5-1; TCRdb's assignment of TRBD1 cannot be checked, as there is no DNA. This CDR3 has 14 amino acids. The V gene's germline CDR1 is SGHRS and CDR2 YFSETQ. The chain's CDR3 is CASRGGQENSPLHF.

The V and J genes are TRBV19 and TRBJ2-1; TCRdb outputs TRBD2, but without DNA this stays unchecked. Germline CDR1 is LNHDA and CDR2 is SQIVND (reference sequence). The CDR3 is 18 amino acids. The CDR3 spells CASSIETSGRPTYNEQFF.

This rearrangement joins TRBV4-1 to TRBJ1-2. From germline, CDR1 is MGHRA and CDR2 YSYEKL. The CDR3 has 15 amino acids. CDR3 loop: CASSQEGLPNYGYTF.

The chain employs TRBV29-1 and TRBJ1-1; with no DNA, the TCRdb D assignment of TRBD1 cannot be verified. The CDR3 totals 14 residues. CDR1 is SQVTM and CDR2 is ANQGSEA in the germline V gene. CDR3 sequence: CSVKAGAMNTEAFF.

The rearrangement links TRBV7-3 to TRBJ1-1. CDR1 and CDR2 from the germline V gene are SGHTA and FQGTGA. The CDR3 runs 13 residues. The CDR3 sequence is CASSTTAITEAFF.

This chain connects TRBV6-4 to TRBJ2-3; the TCRdb D gene call, TRBD2, has no DNA to confirm it. Germline loops: CDR1 MRHNA, CDR2 SNTAGT. This CDR3 has 15 amino acids. The CDR3 reads CASSDWTSGSDTQYF.

This chain connects TRBV7-2 to TRBJ2-1. The CDR3 runs to 13 residues. CDR1 is SGHTA and CDR2 is FQGNSA in the germline V gene. The CDR3 region is CASSRLLLDEQFF.

The rearrangement links TRBV29-1 to TRBJ2-3; the D call from TCRdb, TRBD2, cannot be confirmed without DNA. CDR3 length: 14 residues. The germline CDR1 and CDR2 sequences are SQVTM and ANQGSEA. The CDR3 protein is CSGSLAGVGDTQYF.

This chain uses TRBV12-3 or TRBV12-4 with TRBJ1-1. CDR3 length: 12 amino acids. The CDR3 spells CASSQFVTEAFF.

This chain joins TRBV6-1 and TRBJ2-1; the D call of TRBD2 rests on TCRdb alone, since no DNA is present to check it. CDR1 is MNHNS and CDR2 is SASEGT in the germline V gene. The CDR3 consists of 14 residues. The CDR3 spells CASYGLAGKNEQFF.

The chain uses TRBV29-1 and TRBJ2-2; TCRdb's assignment of TRBD1 cannot be checked, as there is no DNA. This CDR3 has 14 residues. From germline, CDR1 is SQVTM and CDR2 ANQGSEA. Here the CDR3 reads CSVETRLNTGELFF.

CDR3 region: CSAADGVGAFF. This sequence joins TRBV29-1 and TRBJ1-1. This CDR3 is built from 11 residues. Germline CDR1 and CDR2: SQVTM and ANQGSEA.

This chain joins TRBV4-3 and TRBJ2-1; TCRdb names TRBD2, which stays unverified in the absence of DNA. This CDR3 is 12 amino acids long. CDR1 is LGHNA and CDR2 is YSLEER in the germline V gene. The CDR3 is CASSRSGTEQFF.

V usage is TRBV29-1 and J usage is TRBJ2-1; TCRdb names TRBD1, which stays unverified in the absence of DNA. Germline CDR1 reads SQVTM; CDR2 reads ANQGSEA. The CDR3 consists of 15 residues. The CDR3 loop reads CSVEARDNSYNEQFF.